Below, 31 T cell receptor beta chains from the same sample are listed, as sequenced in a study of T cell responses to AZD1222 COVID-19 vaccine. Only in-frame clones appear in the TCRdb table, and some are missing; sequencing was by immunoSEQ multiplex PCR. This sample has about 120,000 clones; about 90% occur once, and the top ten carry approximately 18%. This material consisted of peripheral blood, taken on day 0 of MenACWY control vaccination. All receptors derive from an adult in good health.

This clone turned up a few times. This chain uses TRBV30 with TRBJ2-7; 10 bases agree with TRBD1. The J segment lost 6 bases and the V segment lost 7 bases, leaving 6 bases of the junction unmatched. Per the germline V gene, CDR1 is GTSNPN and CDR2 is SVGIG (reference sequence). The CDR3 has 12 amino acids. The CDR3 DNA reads TGTGCCTACGACAGGGGGCCCCGCGAGCAGTACTTC. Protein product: CAYDRGPREQYF.

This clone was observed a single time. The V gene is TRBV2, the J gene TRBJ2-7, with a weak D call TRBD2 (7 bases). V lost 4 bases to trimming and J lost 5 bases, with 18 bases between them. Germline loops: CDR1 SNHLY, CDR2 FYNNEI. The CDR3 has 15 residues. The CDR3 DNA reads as TGTGCCAGCAGTGCAGGGGCCAGGGAGGGTGACGAGCAGTACTTC. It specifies CASSAGAREGDEQYF.

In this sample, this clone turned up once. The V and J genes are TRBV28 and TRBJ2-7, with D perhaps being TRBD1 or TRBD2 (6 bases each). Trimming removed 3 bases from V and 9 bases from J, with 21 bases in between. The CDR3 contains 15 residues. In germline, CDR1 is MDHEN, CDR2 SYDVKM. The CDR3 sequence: CASSFGGTRDLGQYF. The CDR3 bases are TGTGCCAGCAGTTTTGGAGGGACAAGGGACCTGGGGCAGTACTTC.

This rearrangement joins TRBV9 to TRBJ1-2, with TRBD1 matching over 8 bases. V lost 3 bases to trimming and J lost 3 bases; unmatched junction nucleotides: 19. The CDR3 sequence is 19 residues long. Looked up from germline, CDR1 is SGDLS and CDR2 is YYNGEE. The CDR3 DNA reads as TGTGCCAGCAGCGCCGACCGACAGGGGAAAAGGCCTTTTGACTATGGCTACACCTTC. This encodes CASSADRQGKRPFDYGYTF.

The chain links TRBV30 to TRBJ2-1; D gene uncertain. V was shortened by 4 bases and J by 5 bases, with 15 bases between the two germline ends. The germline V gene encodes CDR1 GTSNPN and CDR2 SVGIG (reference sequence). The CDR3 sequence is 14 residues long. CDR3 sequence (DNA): TGTGCCTGGATCCCGTGGGAACGCAACAATGAGCAGTTCTTC. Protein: CAWIPWERNNEQFF.

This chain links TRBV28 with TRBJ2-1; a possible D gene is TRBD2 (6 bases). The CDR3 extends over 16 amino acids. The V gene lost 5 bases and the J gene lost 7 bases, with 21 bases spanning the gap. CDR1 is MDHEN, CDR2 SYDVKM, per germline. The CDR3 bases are TGTGCCAGCAGTCCGCCGGGACTGACGAGGGGAAATGAGCAGTTCTTC. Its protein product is CASSPPGLTRGNEQFF.

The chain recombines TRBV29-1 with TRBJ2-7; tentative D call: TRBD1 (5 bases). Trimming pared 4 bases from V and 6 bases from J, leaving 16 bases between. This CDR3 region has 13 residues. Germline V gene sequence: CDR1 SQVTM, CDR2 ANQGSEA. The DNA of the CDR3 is TGCAGCGTTGTTGGCAGGGCGGCGACCGAGCAGTACTTC. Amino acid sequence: CSVVGRAATEQYF.

CDR3 DNA: TGTGCCAGCAGCCGTCGTTCGGGGACGGGCCAGCCCCAGCATTTT. Amino acid sequence: CASSRRSGTGQPQHF. The chain links TRBV28 to TRBJ1-5; TRBD1 is a possible D gene (5 bases). V was trimmed by 6 bases and J by 7 bases, leaving 19 bases between them. The CDR3 has 15 residues. Germline V CDR1 and CDR2: MDHEN, SYDVKM.

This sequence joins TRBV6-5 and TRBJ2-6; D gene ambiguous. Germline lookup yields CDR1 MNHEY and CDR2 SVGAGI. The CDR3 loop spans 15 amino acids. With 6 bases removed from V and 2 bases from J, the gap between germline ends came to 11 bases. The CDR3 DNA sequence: TGTGCCAGCAGACCCTTCAGCCCTGGGGCCAACGTCCTGACTTTC. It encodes CASRPFSPGANVLTF.

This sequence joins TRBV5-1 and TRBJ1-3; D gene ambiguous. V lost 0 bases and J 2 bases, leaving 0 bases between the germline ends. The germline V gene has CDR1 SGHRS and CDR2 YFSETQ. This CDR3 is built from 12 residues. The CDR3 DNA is TGCGCCAGCAGCTTGGCTGGAAACACCATATATTTT. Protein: CASSLAGNTIYF.

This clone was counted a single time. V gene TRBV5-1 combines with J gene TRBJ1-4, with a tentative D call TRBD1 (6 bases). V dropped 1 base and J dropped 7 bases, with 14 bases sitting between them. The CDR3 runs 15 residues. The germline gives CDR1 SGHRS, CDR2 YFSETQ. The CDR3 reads CASSLRGAGGEKLFF. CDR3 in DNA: TGCGCCAGCAGCTTGAGGGGGGCCGGTGGTGAAAAACTGTTTTTT.

This CDR3 reads CATGLSGNTIYF. DNA for the CDR3: TGTGCCACCGGACTCTCTGGAAACACCATATATTTT. This chain connects TRBV19 to TRBJ1-3, with unresolved D. Looked up from germline, CDR1 is LNHDA and CDR2 is SQIVND (reference sequence). The CDR3 runs to 12 residues. The ends were cut back, 10 bases at V and 0 bases at J, with 7 bases in the middle.

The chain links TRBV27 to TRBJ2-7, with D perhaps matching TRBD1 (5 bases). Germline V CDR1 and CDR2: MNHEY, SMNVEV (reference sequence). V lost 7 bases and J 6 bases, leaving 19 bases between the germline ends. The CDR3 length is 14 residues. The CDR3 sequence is CASKGRPGWFEQYF. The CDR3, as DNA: TGTGCCAGCAAAGGTCGACCAGGGTGGTTCGAGCAGTACTTC.

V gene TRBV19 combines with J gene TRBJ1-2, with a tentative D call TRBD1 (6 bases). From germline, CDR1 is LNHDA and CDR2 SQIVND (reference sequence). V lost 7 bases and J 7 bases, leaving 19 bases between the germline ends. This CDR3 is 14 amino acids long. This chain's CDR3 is CASNPRIGGPGYTF. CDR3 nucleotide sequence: TGTGCCAGTAACCCAAGGATCGGGGGCCCTGGCTACACCTTC.

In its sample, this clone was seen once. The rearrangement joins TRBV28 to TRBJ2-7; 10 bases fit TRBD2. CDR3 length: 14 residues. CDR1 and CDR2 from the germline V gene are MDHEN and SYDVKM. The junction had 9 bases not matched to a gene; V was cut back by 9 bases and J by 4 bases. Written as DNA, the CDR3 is TGTGCCAGTCGTCGAGCGGGAGGGGGGTACGAGCAGTACTTC. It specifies CASRRAGGGYEQYF.

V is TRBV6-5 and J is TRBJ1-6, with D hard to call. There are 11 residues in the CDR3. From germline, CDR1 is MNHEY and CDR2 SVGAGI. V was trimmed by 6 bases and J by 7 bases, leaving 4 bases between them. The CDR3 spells CASSQNSPLHF. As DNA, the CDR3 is TGTGCCAGCAGCCAAAATTCACCCCTCCACTTT.

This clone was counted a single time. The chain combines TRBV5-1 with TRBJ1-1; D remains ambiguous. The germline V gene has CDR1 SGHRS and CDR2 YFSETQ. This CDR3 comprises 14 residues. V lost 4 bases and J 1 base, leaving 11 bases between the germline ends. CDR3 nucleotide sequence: TGCGCCAGCAGCCCTAACTGGGGGAACACTGAAGCTTTCTTT. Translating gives CASSPNWGNTEAFF.

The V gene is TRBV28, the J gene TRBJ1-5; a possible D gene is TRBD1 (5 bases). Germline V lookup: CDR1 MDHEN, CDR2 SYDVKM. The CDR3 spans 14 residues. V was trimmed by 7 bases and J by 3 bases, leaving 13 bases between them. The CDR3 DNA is TGTGCCAGCATCTCCGGGACCTTCAATCAGCCCCAGCATTTT. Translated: CASISGTFNQPQHF.

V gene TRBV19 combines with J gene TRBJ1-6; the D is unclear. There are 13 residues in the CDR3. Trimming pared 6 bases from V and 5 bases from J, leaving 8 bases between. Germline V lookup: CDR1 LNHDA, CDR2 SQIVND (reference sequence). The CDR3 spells CASRPFNNSPLHF. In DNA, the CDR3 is TGTGCCAGTAGGCCCTTCAATAATTCACCCCTCCACTTT.

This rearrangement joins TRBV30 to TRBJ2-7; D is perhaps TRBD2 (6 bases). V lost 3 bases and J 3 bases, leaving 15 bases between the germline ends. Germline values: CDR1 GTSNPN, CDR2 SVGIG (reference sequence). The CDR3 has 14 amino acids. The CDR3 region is CAWSHEGGSYEQYF. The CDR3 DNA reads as TGTGCCTGGAGCCATGAGGGAGGAAGCTACGAGCAGTACTTC.

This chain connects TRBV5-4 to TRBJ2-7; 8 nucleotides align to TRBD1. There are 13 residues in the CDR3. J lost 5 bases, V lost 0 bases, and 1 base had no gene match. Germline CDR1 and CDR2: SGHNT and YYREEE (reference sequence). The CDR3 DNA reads TGTGCCAGCAGCTTGGACAGGGGGGACGAGCAGTACTTC. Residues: CASSLDRGDEQYF.

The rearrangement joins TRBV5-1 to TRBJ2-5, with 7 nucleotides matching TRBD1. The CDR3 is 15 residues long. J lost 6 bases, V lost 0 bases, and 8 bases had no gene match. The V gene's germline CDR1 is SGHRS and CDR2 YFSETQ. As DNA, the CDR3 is TGCGCCAGCAGCTTGGATTTGGGGACAGCAAAGACCCAGTACTTC. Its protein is CASSLDLGTAKTQYF.

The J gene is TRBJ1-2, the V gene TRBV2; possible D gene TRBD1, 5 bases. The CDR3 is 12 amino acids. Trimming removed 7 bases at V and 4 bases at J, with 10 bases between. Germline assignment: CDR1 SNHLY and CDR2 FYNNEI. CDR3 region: CASIGGGYGYTF. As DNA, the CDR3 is TGTGCCAGCATAGGCGGGGGCTATGGCTACACCTTC.

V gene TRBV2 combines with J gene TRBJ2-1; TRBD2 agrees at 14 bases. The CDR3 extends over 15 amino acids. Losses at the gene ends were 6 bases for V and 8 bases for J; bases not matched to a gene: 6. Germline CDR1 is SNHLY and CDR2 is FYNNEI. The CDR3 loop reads CASRWTSGRSYEQFF. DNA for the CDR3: TGTGCCAGCAGGTGGACTAGCGGGAGGTCTTATGAGCAGTTCTTC.

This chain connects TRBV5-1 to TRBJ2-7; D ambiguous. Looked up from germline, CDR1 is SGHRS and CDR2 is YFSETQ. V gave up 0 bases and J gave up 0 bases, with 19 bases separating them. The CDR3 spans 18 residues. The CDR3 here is CASSLAGFLGPTSYEQYF. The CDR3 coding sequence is TGCGCCAGCAGCTTGGCCGGGTTCTTAGGGCCAACCTCCTACGAGCAGTACTTC. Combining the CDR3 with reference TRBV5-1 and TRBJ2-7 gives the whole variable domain KAGVTQTPRYLIKTRGQQVTLSCSPISGHRSVSWYQQTPGQGLQFLFEYFSETQRNKGNFPGRFSGRQFSNSRSEMNVSTLELGDSALYLCASSLAGFLGPTSYEQYFGPGTRLTVT.

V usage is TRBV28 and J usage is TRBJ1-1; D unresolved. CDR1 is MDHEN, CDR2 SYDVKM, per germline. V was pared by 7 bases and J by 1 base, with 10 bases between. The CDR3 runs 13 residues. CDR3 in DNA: TGTGCCAGCAAGTCCGGGCAGAACACTGAAGCTTTCTTT. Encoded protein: CASKSGQNTEAFF. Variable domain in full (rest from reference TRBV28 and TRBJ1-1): DVKVTQSSRYLVKRTGEKVFLECVQDMDHENMFWYRQDPGLGLRLIYFSYDVKMKEKGDIPEGYSVSREKKERFSLILESASTNQTSMYLCASKSGQNTEAFFGQGTRLTVV.

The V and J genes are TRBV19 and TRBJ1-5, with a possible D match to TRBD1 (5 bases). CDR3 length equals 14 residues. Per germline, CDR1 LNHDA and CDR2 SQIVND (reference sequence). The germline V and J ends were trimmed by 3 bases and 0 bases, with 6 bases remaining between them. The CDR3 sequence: CASSIGGSNQPQHF. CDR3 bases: TGTGCCAGTAGTATTGGGGGTAGCAATCAGCCCCAGCATTTT.

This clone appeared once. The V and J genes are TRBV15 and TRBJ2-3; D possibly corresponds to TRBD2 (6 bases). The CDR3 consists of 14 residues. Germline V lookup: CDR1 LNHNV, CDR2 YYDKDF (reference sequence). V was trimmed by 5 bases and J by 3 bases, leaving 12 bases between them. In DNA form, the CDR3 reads TGTGCCACCAGCCCCCGGGCGGGGACAGATACGCAGTATTTT. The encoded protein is CATSPRAGTDTQYF. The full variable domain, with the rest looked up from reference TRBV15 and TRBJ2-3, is DAMVIQNPRYQVTQFGKPVTLSCSQTLNHNVMYWYQQKSSQAPKLLFHYYDKDFNNEADTPDNFQSRRPNTSFCFLDIRSPGLGDTAMYLCATSPRAGTDTQYFGPGTRLTVL.

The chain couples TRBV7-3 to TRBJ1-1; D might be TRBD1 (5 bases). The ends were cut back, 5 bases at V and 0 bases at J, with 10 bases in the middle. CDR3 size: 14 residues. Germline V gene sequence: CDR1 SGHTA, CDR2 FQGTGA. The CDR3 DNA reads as TGTGCCAGCAGCCCACAGGAGCTGAACACTGAAGCTTTCTTT. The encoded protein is CASSPQELNTEAFF.

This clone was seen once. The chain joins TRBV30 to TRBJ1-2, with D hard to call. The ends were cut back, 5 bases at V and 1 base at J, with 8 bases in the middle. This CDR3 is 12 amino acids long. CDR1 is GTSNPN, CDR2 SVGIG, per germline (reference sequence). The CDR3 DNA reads TGTGCCTGGGGTCTTAATAACTATGGCTACACCTTC. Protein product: CAWGLNNYGYTF.

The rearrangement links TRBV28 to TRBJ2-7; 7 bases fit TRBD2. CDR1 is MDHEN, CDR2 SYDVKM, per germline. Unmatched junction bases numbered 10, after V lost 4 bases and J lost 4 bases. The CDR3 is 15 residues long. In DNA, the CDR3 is TGTGCCAGCAGTTCGGGGGGAGGGTCTTCGTACGAGCAGTACTTC. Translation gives CASSSGGGSSYEQYF.